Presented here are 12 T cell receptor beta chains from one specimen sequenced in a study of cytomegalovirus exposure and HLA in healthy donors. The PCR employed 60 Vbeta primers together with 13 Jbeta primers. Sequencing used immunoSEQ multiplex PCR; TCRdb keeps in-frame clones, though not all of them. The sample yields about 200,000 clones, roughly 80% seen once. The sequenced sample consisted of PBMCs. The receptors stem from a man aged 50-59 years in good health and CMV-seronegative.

The CDR3: CASSGGGRPQHF. The CDR3 coding sequence is TGTGCCAGCAGTGGCGGGGGACGGCCCCAGCATTTT. This chain joins TRBV28 and TRBJ1-5, with D perhaps TRBD1 (5 bases). This CDR3 region has 12 residues. V was clipped by 5 bases and J by 9 bases, with 11 bases between them. Per germline, CDR1 MDHEN and CDR2 SYDVKM.

The CDR3 protein is CASRALAGGIETQYF. The CDR3 nucleotides read TGTGCCAGCAGGGCCCTAGCGGGAGGGATTGAGACCCAGTACTTC. The chain links TRBV2 to TRBJ2-5, with 12 bases that match TRBD2. The CDR3 is 15 amino acids. Germline CDR1 is SNHLY and CDR2 is FYNNEI. V was clipped by 6 bases and J by 5 bases; unmatched bases: 7.

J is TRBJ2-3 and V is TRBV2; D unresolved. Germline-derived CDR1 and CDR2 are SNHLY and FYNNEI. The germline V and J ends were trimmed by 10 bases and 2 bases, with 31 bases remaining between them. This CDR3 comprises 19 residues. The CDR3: CAIGSGRLNQKSYTDTQYF. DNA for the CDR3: TGTGCCATCGGAAGTGGGCGTTTAAACCAGAAAAGTTACACAGATACGCAGTATTTT.

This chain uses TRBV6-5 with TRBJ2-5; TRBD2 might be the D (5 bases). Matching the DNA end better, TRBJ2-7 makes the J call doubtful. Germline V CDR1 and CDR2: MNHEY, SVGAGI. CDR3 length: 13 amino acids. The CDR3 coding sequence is TGTGCCAGCAGCCCCGTAGGACTCCACGAGCAGTACTTC. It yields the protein CASSPVGLHEQYF.

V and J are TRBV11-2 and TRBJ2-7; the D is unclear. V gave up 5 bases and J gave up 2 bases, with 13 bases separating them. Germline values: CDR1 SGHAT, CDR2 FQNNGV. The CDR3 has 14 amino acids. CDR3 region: CASSPDLSPYEQYF. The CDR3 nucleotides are TGTGCCAGCAGCCCCGACTTGAGTCCCTACGAGCAGTACTTC. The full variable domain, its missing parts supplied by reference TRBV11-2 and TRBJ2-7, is EAGVAQSPRYKIIEKRQSVAFWCNPISGHATLYWYQQILGQGPKLLIQFQNNGVVDDSQLPKDRFSAERLKGVDSTLKIQPAKLEDSAVYLCASSPDLSPYEQYFGPGTRLTVT.

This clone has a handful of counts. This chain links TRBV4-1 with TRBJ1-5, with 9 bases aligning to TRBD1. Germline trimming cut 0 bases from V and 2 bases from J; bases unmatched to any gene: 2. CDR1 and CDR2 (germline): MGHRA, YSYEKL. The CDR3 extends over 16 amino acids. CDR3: CASSQEDRGGNQPQHF. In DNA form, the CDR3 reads TGCGCCAGCAGCCAAGAGGACAGGGGTGGCAATCAGCCCCAGCATTTT.

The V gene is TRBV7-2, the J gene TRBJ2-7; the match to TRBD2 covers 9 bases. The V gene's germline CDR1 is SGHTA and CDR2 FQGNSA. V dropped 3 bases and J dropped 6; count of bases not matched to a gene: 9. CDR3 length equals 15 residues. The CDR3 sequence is CASSFVSGLAFEQYF. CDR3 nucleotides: TGTGCCAGCAGCTTCGTTTCGGGACTAGCCTTCGAGCAGTACTTC.

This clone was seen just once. CDR3 nucleotide sequence: TGTGCCAGCATCCCCGCCGGGACTAGCGGGGGGGGAAAAGAGACCCAGTACTTC. Translating gives CASIPAGTSGGGKETQYF. The V call is TRBV6-4, the J call TRBJ2-5, with 16 positions matching TRBD2. The CDR3 contains 18 residues. Germline V gene lookup returns CDR1 MRHNA and CDR2 SNTAGT. Losses at the gene ends were 7 bases for V and 3 bases for J; bases not matched to a gene: 11.

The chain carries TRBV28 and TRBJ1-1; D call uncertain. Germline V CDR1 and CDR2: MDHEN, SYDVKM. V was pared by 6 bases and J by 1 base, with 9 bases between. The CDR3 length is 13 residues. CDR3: CASRVTANTEAFF. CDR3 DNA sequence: TGTGCCAGCAGAGTTACAGCGAACACTGAAGCTTTCTTT.

CDR3 sequence (DNA): TGTGCCAGCAGTTCGAAGACAGCGTATAGCAATCAGCCCCAGCATTTT. Its translation is CASSSKTAYSNQPQHF. This chain connects TRBV28 to TRBJ1-5, with D perhaps matching TRBD1 (5 bases). V gave up 4 bases and J gave up 0 bases, with 13 bases separating them. This CDR3 spans 16 amino acids. Germline loops: CDR1 MDHEN, CDR2 SYDVKM.

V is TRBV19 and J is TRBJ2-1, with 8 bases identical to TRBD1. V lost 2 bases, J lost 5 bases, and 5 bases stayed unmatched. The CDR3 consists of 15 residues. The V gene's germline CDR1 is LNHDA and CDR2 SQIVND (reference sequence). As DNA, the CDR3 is TGTGCCAGTAGTATATCCGGGACAGGCAACAATGAGCAGTTCTTC. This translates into CASSISGTGNNEQFF.

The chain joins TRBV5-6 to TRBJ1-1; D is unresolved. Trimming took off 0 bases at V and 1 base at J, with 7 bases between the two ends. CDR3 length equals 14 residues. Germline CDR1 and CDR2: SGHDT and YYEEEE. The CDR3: CASSLGLQNTEAFF. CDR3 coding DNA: TGTGCCAGCAGCTTGGGGCTCCAGAACACTGAAGCTTTCTTT.